These 28 T cell receptor beta chains were all obtained from the same sample, sequenced in a study of blood T cell repertoires in COVID-19. The assay was immunoSEQ multiplex PCR, and TCRdb's table has in-frame clones only and misses some. The repertoire holds roughly 330,000 clones, with about 89% as singletons. The sample consisted of peripheral blood. The receptors derive from a man aged 18 to 29 who had recovered from COVID-19.

The rearrangement links TRBV18 to TRBJ1-1; 9 positions agree with TRBD1. The CDR3 contains 14 residues. Germline V gives CDR1 KGHSH, CDR2 LQKENI. V lost 5 bases and J lost 4; bases outside the gene matches: 5. CDR3 sequence: CASSWGQGPTEAFF. Here the CDR3 DNA reads TGTGCCAGCTCATGGGGACAGGGTCCCACTGAAGCTTTCTTT.

The chain has TRBV11-2 and TRBJ1-2; possibly TRBD1 for D (5 bases). Trimming took off 5 bases at V and 5 bases at J, with 15 bases between the two ends. CDR1 is SGHAT, CDR2 FQNNGV, per germline. The CDR3 covers 14 residues. CDR3 protein: CASSPQTASYGYTF. DNA for the CDR3: TGTGCCAGCAGCCCTCAGACAGCCAGTTATGGCTACACCTTC.

The chain is built from TRBV30 and TRBJ1-2, with D hard to call. Germline V gene data show CDR1 as GTSNPN and CDR2 as SVGIG (reference sequence). This CDR3 has 15 amino acids. V lost 0 bases, J lost 2 bases, and 13 bases lay in between. The DNA for the CDR3 is TGTGCCTGGAGTGTTGGAGTCACGGAAAACTATGGCTACACCTTC. Encoded protein: CAWSVGVTENYGYTF. Looking up the rest from reference TRBV30 and TRBJ1-2 gives the full variable domain: SQTIHQWPATLVQPVGSPLSLECTVEGTSNPNLYWYRQAAGRGLQLLFYSVGIGQISSEVPQNLSASRPQDRQFILSSKKLLLSDSGFYLCAWSVGVTENYGYTFGSGTRLTVV.

This clone was recorded once. The chain has TRBV21-1 and TRBJ1-3. TRBV21-1 has pseudogene status. CDR3 length equals 17 residues. CDR3: CASSKEEAKLTGNTIYF. The CDR3 DNA reads as TGTGCCAGCAGCAAAGAAGAGGCGAAATTGACTGGAAACACCATATATTTT.

This clone was detected only a few times. CDR3 protein: CASSQGPSYEQYF. The CDR3 DNA follows: TGTGCCAGCAGCCAGGGGCCCTCCTACGAGCAGTACTTC. This rearrangement joins TRBV3-1 (or the pseudogene TRBV3-2) to TRBJ2-7; D perhaps matches TRBD1 (5 bases). V lost 3 bases to trimming and J lost 0 bases, with 6 bases between them. Germline V gives CDR1 LGHDT, CDR2 YNNKEL (reference sequence). The CDR3 covers 13 residues.

The V gene is TRBV10-3, the J gene TRBJ1-2; no clear D gene. The CDR3 is 16 amino acids. Between the trimmed V and J ends, which lost 2 bases and 4 bases, there was a span of 17 bases. Per the germline V gene, CDR1 is ENHRY and CDR2 is SYGVKD. CDR3 nucleotides: TGTGCCATCAGTGAGAGCCAAATAGAGACTAGCTATGGCTACACCTTC. Translated: CAISESQIETSYGYTF.

The rearrangement uses TRBV4-1 and TRBJ2-1; 14 positions match TRBD2. Trimming cost V 2 bases and J 8 bases; bases outside gene matches: 5. Germline CDR1 reads MGHRA; CDR2 reads YSYEKL. CDR3 length: 16 residues. CDR3 in DNA: TGCGCCAGCAGCCAAACCGGGACTAGCGGGAGAGATGAGCAGTTCTTC. It is translated as CASSQTGTSGRDEQFF.

J is TRBJ1-2 and V is TRBV14; D is unresolved. Trimming shortened V by 1 base and J by 4 bases, and 7 bases separated the two germline ends. The CDR3 contains 13 residues. Germline assignment: CDR1 SGHDN and CDR2 FVKESK. DNA for the CDR3: TGTGCCAGCAGCCAAGTCGCGGCCTATGGCTACACCTTC. As protein: CASSQVAAYGYTF.

This chain joins TRBV5-1 and TRBJ2-1, with 10 bases aligning to TRBD2. The CDR3 has 16 amino acids. With V trimmed by 3 bases and J by 10 bases, 13 bases remained unmatched. Germline CDR1 SGHRS, CDR2 YFSETQ. CDR3 loop: CASSSTSGASPREQFF. The CDR3 bases are TGCGCCAGCAGCTCCACTAGCGGGGCCTCTCCTCGGGAGCAGTTCTTC.

The chain carries TRBV3-1 (or the pseudogene TRBV3-2) and TRBJ2-1, with D unresolved. The CDR3 covers 13 residues. V was trimmed by 4 bases and J by 2 bases, leaving 6 bases between them. Germline V gives CDR1 LGHDT, CDR2 YNNKEL (reference sequence). CDR3: CASSLTAYNEQFF. DNA for the CDR3: TGTGCCAGCAGCCTCACAGCCTACAATGAGCAGTTCTTC.

The rearrangement uses TRBV2 and TRBJ1-5, with D tentatively TRBD1 (6 bases). V shed 3 bases and J shed 1 base, with 13 bases lying between them. In germline, CDR1 is SNHLY, CDR2 FYNNEI. There are 16 residues in the CDR3. CDR3 in amino acids: CASSDEGGASNQPQHF. The CDR3 DNA sequence: TGTGCCAGCAGTGATGAGGGGGGGGCGAGCAATCAGCCCCAGCATTTT.

On this clone: The same CDR3 can be traced to other DNA sequences in this sample. This chain joins TRBV5-4 and TRBJ2-3; maybe TRBD2 (6 bases). The CDR3 sequence is 15 residues long. V dropped 1 base and J dropped 0 bases, with 9 bases sitting between them. Germline CDR1 is SGHNT and CDR2 is YYREEE (reference sequence). The CDR3 DNA is TGTGCCAGCAGCTTGCGTGCGGGGAGCACAGATACGCAGTATTTT. Translating it yields CASSLRAGSTDTQYF.

This clone turned up a few times. The chain uses TRBV6-5 and TRBJ1-1; D remains ambiguous. Trimming cost V 0 bases and J 0 bases, with 8 bases left between them. CDR1 MNHEY and CDR2 SVGAGI come from the germline V gene. The CDR3 consists of 15 residues. CDR3 DNA: TGTGCCAGCAGTTACTCGCGGGAATTGAACACTGAAGCTTTCTTT. It codes for CASSYSRELNTEAFF.

The chain couples TRBV7-9 to TRBJ2-5, with 14 bases identical to TRBD2. Germline V lookup: CDR1 SEHNR, CDR2 FQNEAQ (reference sequence). The CDR3 is made up of 17 amino acids. With V trimmed by 6 bases and J by 4 bases, 10 bases remained unmatched. The CDR3 loop is CASSPLPGLAGVETQYF. The CDR3 nucleotides read TGTGCCAGCAGTCCCCTTCCGGGACTAGCGGGAGTAGAGACCCAGTACTTC.

The CDR3 DNA reads as TGCAGTGCTAGTAGGACAGGCTACAATGAGCAGTTCTTC. Translation: CSASRTGYNEQFF. The chain joins TRBV20-1 to TRBJ2-1; TRBD1 agrees at 7 bases. Germline assignment: CDR1 DFQATT and CDR2 SNEGSKA (reference sequence). The J segment lost 3 bases and the V segment lost 3 bases, leaving 2 bases of the junction unmatched. The CDR3 runs to 13 residues.

The chain combines TRBV7-2 with TRBJ1-4; no firm D call. The V end lost 3 bases, the J end lost 5 bases, and 10 bases lay between the germline ends. Germline V gives CDR1 SGHTA, CDR2 FQGNSA. This CDR3 contains 14 residues. CDR3 protein: CASSFLNSNEKLFF. DNA for the CDR3: TGTGCCAGCAGCTTTTTAAACTCAAATGAAAAACTGTTTTTT.

The J gene is TRBJ2-1, the V gene TRBV5-1, with TRBD2 matching over 8 bases. With 2 bases clipped from V and 2 bases from J, the junction kept 9 bases outside the gene matches. The CDR3 runs 17 residues. Germline V gene sequence: CDR1 SGHRS, CDR2 YFSETQ. The CDR3 spells CASSFISVGRAYNEQFF. CDR3 bases: TGCGCCAGCAGCTTTATAAGTGTCGGGAGGGCCTACAATGAGCAGTTCTTC.

J is TRBJ1-3 and V is TRBV6-6; maybe TRBD1 (5 bases). V lost 6 bases and J 4 bases, leaving 13 bases between the germline ends. This CDR3 region has 14 residues. From germline, CDR1 is MNHNY and CDR2 SVGAGI (reference sequence). The CDR3 region is CASRESGLGNTIYF. In DNA form, the CDR3 reads TGTGCCAGCAGGGAATCAGGGTTAGGAAACACCATATATTTT.

The rearrangement uses TRBV6-1 and TRBJ1-1; D is unresolved. The CDR3 consists of 13 residues. V shed 3 bases and J shed 3 bases, with 8 bases lying between them. Per germline, CDR1 MNHNS and CDR2 SASEGT. CDR3: CASSDEIYTEAFF. CDR3 DNA: TGTGCCAGCAGTGACGAGATTTACACTGAAGCTTTCTTT.

Details on this clone: The same CDR3 arises from other DNA sequences in this sample as well. This rearrangement joins TRBV5-6 to TRBJ2-7; 7 bases are a match to TRBD1. Germline trimming cut 0 bases from V and 3 bases from J; bases unmatched to any gene: 0. The CDR3 runs 13 residues. Germline V lookup: CDR1 SGHDT, CDR2 YYEEEE. CDR3 loop: CASSLDRGYEQYF. CDR3 nucleotides: TGTGCCAGCAGCTTGGACAGGGGCTACGAGCAGTACTTC.

The CDR3 DNA reads TGTGCCAGCAGTGATCCCGGGAGTAGCAATCAGCCCCAGCATTTT. This encodes CASSDPGSSNQPQHF. The V call is TRBV6-1, the J call TRBJ1-5, with D hard to call. Trimming removed 3 bases from V and 0 bases from J, with 9 bases in between. The CDR3 contains 15 residues. Germline V gene data show CDR1 as MNHNS and CDR2 as SASEGT.

The chain uses TRBV29-1 and TRBJ2-2; 8 nucleotides agree with TRBD2. CDR3 length: 15 amino acids. The germline V gene has CDR1 SQVTM and CDR2 ANQGSEA. V trimming: 4 bases; J trimming: 4 bases; junction bases outside the gene matches: 8. CDR3 sequence reads: CSVARGGSITGELFF. DNA of the CDR3: TGCAGCGTTGCCCGGGGGGGGTCGATCACCGGGGAGCTGTTTTTT.

This clone was detected ten times or more. This chain links TRBV27 with TRBJ1-1, with no clear D. There are 13 residues in the CDR3. The germline V gene encodes CDR1 MNHEY and CDR2 SMNVEV (reference sequence). With 0 bases removed from V and 4 bases from J, the gap between germline ends came to 6 bases. The CDR3 is CASSLSAGTEAFF. The CDR3 nucleotides are TGTGCCAGCAGTTTATCGGCGGGCACTGAAGCTTTCTTT.

The V gene is TRBV6-5, the J gene TRBJ2-5; 7 bases fit TRBD2. This CDR3 is 15 amino acids long. V trimming: 1 base; J trimming: 6 bases; junction bases outside the gene matches: 8. Germline lookup yields CDR1 MNHEY and CDR2 SVGAGI. CDR3 in amino acids: CASSYWTSGGKTQYF. The DNA for the CDR3 is TGTGCCAGCAGTTACTGGACTAGTGGGGGGAAGACCCAGTACTTC.

The V call is TRBV5-6, the J call TRBJ1-1; tentative D call: TRBD1 (6 bases). V shed 4 bases and J shed 10 bases, with 26 bases lying between them. The CDR3 is 16 amino acids. CDR1 and CDR2 (germline): SGHDT, YYEEEE. The CDR3 bases are TGTGCCAGCAGCAAGGGGGACACCCCTTCGGCCCAAGGAGCTTTCTTT. Its protein product is CASSKGDTPSAQGAFF.

V is TRBV7-9 and J is TRBJ2-6; TRBD1 might be the D (6 bases). The CDR3 length is 18 residues. Germline V gene lookup returns CDR1 SEHNR and CDR2 FQNEAQ (reference sequence). Trimming took off 6 bases at V and 2 bases at J, with 20 bases between the two ends. The CDR3 region is CASSEGPPYRAGANVLTF. The CDR3 region has the DNA TGTGCCAGCAGTGAGGGCCCTCCTTACAGGGCTGGGGCCAACGTCCTGACTTTC.

This clone was found once. The rearrangement links TRBV4-1 to TRBJ1-4; no clear D. V dropped 4 bases and J dropped 8 bases, with 20 bases sitting between them. The CDR3 extends over 16 amino acids. CDR1 MGHRA and CDR2 YSYEKL come from the germline V gene. The CDR3 region has the DNA TGCGCCAGCAGCCTCGGAGGTGGGGTTGTAAAGGAAAAACTGTTTTTT. It encodes CASSLGGGVVKEKLFF.

V and J are TRBV6-1 and TRBJ1-5; D is ambiguous. Germline CDR1 is MNHNS and CDR2 is SASEGT. This CDR3 spans 13 amino acids. The V end lost 2 bases, the J end lost 4 bases, and 6 bases lay between the germline ends. CDR3 nucleotide sequence: TGTGCCAGCAGTGAATGGCAGAATCAGCCCCAGCATTTT. Residues: CASSEWQNQPQHF.